This T cell receptor (beta chain) originates from a study of control samples from healthy donors and cancer patients. Sequencing was performed with immunoSEQ multiplex PCR; in TCRdb, only in-frame clones are kept and a portion is missing. Seen here are about 86,000 clones, less than 90% observed once, and the top ten hold 9% to 10%. Trimming removed 7 bases from V and 0 bases from J, with 7 bases in between. Germline V gene lookup returns CDR1 MNHEY and CDR2 SVGAGI. There are 14 residues in the CDR3. The chain is built from TRBV6-5 and TRBJ2-6, with a tentative D call TRBD1 (5 bases). This TCR derives from a woman between 45 and 60 years old with colorectal cancer. The sample comprised PBMCs. The CDR3 nucleotides read TGTGCCAGCACCCAGGGCTCTGGGGCCAACGTCCTGACTTTC. Its protein is CASTQGSGANVLTF.